This TCR beta chain came from a study of cytomegalovirus exposure and HLA in healthy donors. Study-level information: Samples from HLA-typed donors yielded approximately 80 million unique TCRs in an early data release. Study-level results: Donors belonging to an Asian-associated ancestry cluster reportedly showed fewer N-insertions in productive TCRs than the approximately 690-donor mean, according to what a later analysis found.

With respect to this clone: The antigen remains unidentified.

With 60 Vbeta and 13 Jbeta primers, the PCR was carried out. Assay used: immunoSEQ multiplex PCR; TCRdb lists only in-frame clones, some missing. The table records over 110,000 clones, around 79% of them present only once. V gave up 2 bases and J gave up 6 bases, with 14 bases separating them. This CDR3 is built from 14 residues. Germline CDR1 and CDR2: SGHRS and YFSETQ. The chain employs TRBV5-1 and TRBJ1-2, with D possibly being TRBD1 (6 bases). The sequencing sample was made of PBMCs. The receptor comes from a man between 18 and 35 years old in good health and CMV-seronegative. This chain's CDR3 is CASSFKQGGDGYTF. DNA for the CDR3: TGCGCCAGCAGCTTCAAACAGGGCGGCGATGGCTACACCTTC.